What follows are 21 T cell receptor beta chains derived from one specimen sequenced in a study of control samples from healthy donors and cancer patients. Here immunoSEQ multiplex PCR was the method, and the copy in TCRdb shows in-frame clones only, minus some. The data hold 90,000 to 150,000 clones, with around 88% observed a single time. The source material was blood. Receptors originate from a man aged 40-49 years in good health.

The gene calls are TRBV7-2 and TRBJ2-7; the D call may be TRBD1 or TRBD2 (5 bases each). CDR1 is SGHTA and CDR2 is FQGNSA in the germline V gene. This CDR3 has 16 amino acids. Trimming removed 5 bases from V and 2 bases from J, with 19 bases in between. The CDR3: CASSLRQFSGPYEQYF. Written as DNA, the CDR3 is TGTGCCAGCAGCCTAAGACAGTTCTCGGGGCCCTACGAGCAGTACTTC.

The chain has TRBV5-5 and TRBJ1-2; D perhaps matches TRBD1 (5 bases). This CDR3 comprises 14 residues. The germline V and J ends were trimmed by 2 bases and 3 bases, with 11 bases remaining between them. Germline assignment: CDR1 SGHKS and CDR2 YYEKEE (reference sequence). CDR3 DNA: TGTGCCAGCAGCTTTCTTACAGGAGACTATGGCTACACCTTC. As protein: CASSFLTGDYGYTF.

This clone was detected a few times. V usage is TRBV19 and J usage is TRBJ2-6, with D maybe TRBD2 (7 bases). This CDR3 spans 18 amino acids. The germline V and J ends were trimmed by 1 base and 0 bases, with 13 bases remaining between them. Germline values: CDR1 LNHDA, CDR2 SQIVND (reference sequence). The CDR3 is CASSIGGGPTSGANVLTF. The CDR3 DNA follows: TGTGCCAGTAGTATAGGGGGGGGCCCAACCTCTGGGGCCAACGTCCTGACTTTC.

This clone was recorded once. This chain connects TRBV28 to TRBJ1-3; a possible D gene is TRBD1 (5 bases). Germline V gene data show CDR1 as MDHEN and CDR2 as SYDVKM. The germline V and J ends were trimmed by 10 bases and 4 bases, with 17 bases remaining between them. This CDR3 comprises 14 residues. Written as DNA, the CDR3 is TGTGCCACCCCCCGGCAGGGACCAGGAAACACCATATATTTT. Translated, it gives CATPRQGPGNTIYF.

The V and J genes are TRBV29-1 and TRBJ1-1; possibly TRBD1 for D (5 bases). The V gene's germline CDR1 is SQVTM and CDR2 ANQGSEA. The CDR3 is made up of 11 amino acids. V was trimmed by 4 bases and J by 10 bases, leaving 13 bases between them. DNA for the CDR3: TGCAGCGTTGGTTACACCCAGGGAGCTTTCTTT. It encodes CSVGYTQGAFF.

The CDR3 is CSGGDSSYEQYF. CDR3 nucleotide sequence: TGCAGCGGCGGGGACAGCTCCTACGAGCAGTACTTC. This chain joins TRBV29-1 and TRBJ2-7, with a possible D match to TRBD1 (7 bases). Germline CDR1 is SQVTM and CDR2 is ANQGSEA. The CDR3 sequence is 12 residues long. Deletions cut 7 bases from V and 0 bases from J, with 10 bases between.

The chain has TRBV2 and TRBJ2-3, with 13 bases matching TRBD2. This CDR3 has 16 amino acids. The germline gives CDR1 SNHLY, CDR2 FYNNEI. The CDR3, as DNA: TGTGCAGGACTAGCGGGGGACCTAAAGAGCACAGATACGCAGTATTTT. Amino acids: CAGLAGDLKSTDTQYF. Drawing the rest from reference TRBV2 and TRBJ2-3, the complete variable domain is EPEVTQTPSHQVTQMGQEVILRCVPISNHLYFYWYRQILGQKVEFLVSFYNNEISEKSEIFDDQFSVERPDGSNFTLKIRSTKLEDSAMYFCAGLAGDLKSTDTQYFGPGTRLTVL.

The chain is built from TRBV20-1 and TRBJ1-5; 7 bases align to TRBD1. With V trimmed by 3 bases and J by 2 bases, 4 bases remained unmatched. Germline V lookup: CDR1 DFQATT, CDR2 SNEGSKA (reference sequence). CDR3 size: 14 residues. The CDR3 spells CSASDRVRNQPQHF. In DNA form, the CDR3 reads TGCAGTGCTAGTGACAGGGTTCGCAATCAGCCCCAGCATTTT.

This sequence joins TRBV20-1 and TRBJ2-7, with 7 positions matching TRBD2. Germline-derived CDR1 and CDR2 are DFQATT and SNEGSKA (reference sequence). The length of the CDR3 is 11 residues. With V trimmed by 6 bases and J by 6 bases, 5 bases remained unmatched. The CDR3 here is CSAGLWREQYF. The CDR3 nucleotides read TGCAGTGCGGGACTATGGCGCGAGCAGTACTTC.

This chain uses TRBV3-1 (or the pseudogene TRBV3-2) with TRBJ2-5, with a tentative D call TRBD1 (6 bases). The CDR3 runs to 14 residues. Germline V gives CDR1 LGHDT, CDR2 YNNKEL (reference sequence). The V and J ends lost 4 bases and 0 bases respectively, with 9 bases between them. The CDR3 sequence is CASSPRDNQETQYF. The CDR3 region has the DNA TGTGCCAGCAGCCCCCGGGACAACCAAGAGACCCAGTACTTC.

V gene TRBV5-6 combines with J gene TRBJ1-3, with D perhaps TRBD1 (5 bases). V lost 2 bases to trimming and J lost 0 bases, with 15 bases between them. The CDR3 is 17 amino acids. The germline V gene has CDR1 SGHDT and CDR2 YYEEEE. For the CDR3, the DNA is TGTGCCAGCAGCTTCACCTGGGGGGGGACCTCTGGAAACACCATATATTTT. As protein: CASSFTWGGTSGNTIYF.

V is TRBV19 and J is TRBJ1-1, with a weak D call TRBD1 (6 bases). The CDR3 loop spans 16 amino acids. The germline V gene has CDR1 LNHDA and CDR2 SQIVND (reference sequence). V was pared by 4 bases and J by 1 base, with 16 bases between. CDR3 in amino acids: CASSSASTGENTEAFF. The CDR3 region has the DNA TGTGCCAGTAGTAGTGCCTCGACAGGAGAGAACACTGAAGCTTTCTTT.

The chain links TRBV11-3 to TRBJ1-2; no definite D call. Germline lookup yields CDR1 SGHNT and CDR2 YENEEA. This CDR3 spans 13 amino acids. Trimming took 0 bases from V and 6 from J, leaving 8 bases between them. The CDR3 region is CASSLDIQDGYTF. The DNA of the CDR3 is TGTGCCAGCAGCTTAGATATCCAGGATGGCTACACCTTC.

V usage is TRBV19 and J usage is TRBJ2-3; 11 bases fit TRBD2. The J segment lost 6 bases and the V segment lost 1 base, leaving 9 bases of the junction unmatched. Germline CDR1 is LNHDA and CDR2 is SQIVND (reference sequence). The CDR3 has 17 residues. DNA for the CDR3: TGTGCCAGTAGTATAGGAATGACTAGCGGGGCCGTGGATACGCAGTATTTT. Amino acid sequence: CASSIGMTSGAVDTQYF.

V gene TRBV10-2 combines with J gene TRBJ1-2; 7 nucleotides match TRBD1. This CDR3 contains 15 residues. With 3 bases clipped from V and 4 bases from J, the junction kept 8 bases outside the gene matches. CDR1 and CDR2 from the germline V gene are WSHSY and SAAADI. The CDR3 bases are TGCGCCAGCAGTGAAGGCGGGACAGCATTCTATGGCTACACCTTC. It encodes CASSEGGTAFYGYTF.

The V gene is TRBV2, the J gene TRBJ1-1; D is undetermined. The germline V and J ends were trimmed by 6 bases and 1 base, with 6 bases remaining between them. This CDR3 contains 12 residues. Germline V lookup: CDR1 SNHLY, CDR2 FYNNEI. DNA of the CDR3: TGTGCCAGCAGGACCAAGAACACTGAAGCTTTCTTT. It specifies CASRTKNTEAFF.

This clone has a handful of counts. The V call is TRBV11-2, the J call TRBJ1-3; the D is unclear. Germline CDR1 is SGHAT and CDR2 is FQNNGV. V was pared by 0 bases and J by 0 bases, with 6 bases between. The CDR3 totals 15 residues. The CDR3 spells CASSLEWSSGNTIYF. The DNA for the CDR3 is TGTGCCAGCAGCTTAGAGTGGAGCTCTGGAAACACCATATATTTT.

The rearrangement joins TRBV6-5 to TRBJ2-6, with D hard to call. The V and J ends lost 5 bases and 0 bases respectively, with 5 bases between them. The CDR3 is made up of 14 amino acids. Germline CDR1 and CDR2: MNHEY and SVGAGI. The CDR3 DNA sequence: TGTGCCAGCAGTCGCAGCTCTGGGGCCAACGTCCTGACTTTC. Translation: CASSRSSGANVLTF.

This chain links TRBV29-1 with TRBJ1-2, with D hard to call. The germline V and J ends were trimmed by 6 bases and 1 base, with 12 bases remaining between them. The CDR3 is 13 residues long. Germline lookup yields CDR1 SQVTM and CDR2 ANQGSEA. The CDR3 protein is CSVGADSNYGYTF. In nucleotides, the CDR3 is TGCAGCGTGGGCGCCGATAGTAACTATGGCTACACCTTC.

The chain recombines TRBV7-9 with TRBJ2-7, with D possibly matching TRBD1 (5 bases). Trimming shortened V by 1 base and J by 5 bases, and 12 bases separated the two germline ends. CDR1 and CDR2 from the germline V gene are SEHNR and FQNEAQ (reference sequence). There are 14 residues in the CDR3. The CDR3 DNA follows: TGTGCCAGCAGCTTAGAGGTCGGCAGGGACGAGCAGTACTTC. This sequence encodes CASSLEVGRDEQYF.

The gene calls are TRBV7-9 and TRBJ2-1, with D perhaps given as TRBD1 or TRBD2 (5 bases each). V lost 2 bases and J 7 bases, leaving 15 bases between the germline ends. The length of the CDR3 is 15 residues. CDR1 SEHNR and CDR2 FQNEAQ come from the germline V gene (reference sequence). The CDR3 DNA sequence: TGTGCCAGCAGCTTAAGTGTGGGGGTACGGAATGAGCAGTTCTTC. Translated, it gives CASSLSVGVRNEQFF.